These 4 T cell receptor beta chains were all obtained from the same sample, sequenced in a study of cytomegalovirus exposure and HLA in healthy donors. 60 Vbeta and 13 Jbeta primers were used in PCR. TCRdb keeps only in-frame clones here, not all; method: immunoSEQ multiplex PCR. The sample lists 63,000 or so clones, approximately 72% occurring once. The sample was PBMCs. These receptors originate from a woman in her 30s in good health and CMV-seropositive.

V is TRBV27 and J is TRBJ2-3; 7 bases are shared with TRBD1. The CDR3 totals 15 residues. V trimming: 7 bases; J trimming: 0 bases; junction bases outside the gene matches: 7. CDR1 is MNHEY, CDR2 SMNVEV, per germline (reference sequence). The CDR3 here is CASTLDRASTDTQYF. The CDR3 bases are TGTGCCAGCACCCTCGACAGGGCTAGCACAGATACGCAGTATTTT.

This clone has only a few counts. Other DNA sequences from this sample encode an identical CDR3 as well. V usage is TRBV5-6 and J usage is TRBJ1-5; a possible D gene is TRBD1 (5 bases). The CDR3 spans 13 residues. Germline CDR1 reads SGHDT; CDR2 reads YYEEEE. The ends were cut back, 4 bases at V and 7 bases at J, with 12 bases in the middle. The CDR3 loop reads CASSPGGRQPQHF. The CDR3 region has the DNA TGTGCCAGCAGCCCCGGGGGGAGGCAGCCCCAGCATTTT. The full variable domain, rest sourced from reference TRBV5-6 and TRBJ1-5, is DAGVTQSPTHLIKTRGQQVTLRCSPKSGHDTVSWYQQALGQGPQFIFQYYEEEERQRGNFPDRFSGHQFPNYSSELNVNALLLGDSALYLCASSPGGRQPQHFGDGTRLSIL.

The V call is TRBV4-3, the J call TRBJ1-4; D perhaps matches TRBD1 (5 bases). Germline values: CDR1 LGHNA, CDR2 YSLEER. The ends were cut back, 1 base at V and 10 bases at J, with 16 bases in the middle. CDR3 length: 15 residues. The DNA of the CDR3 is TGCGCCAGCAGCCAAGTGACGGCGGGACGTGGAAAACTGTTTTTT. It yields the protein CASSQVTAGRGKLFF.

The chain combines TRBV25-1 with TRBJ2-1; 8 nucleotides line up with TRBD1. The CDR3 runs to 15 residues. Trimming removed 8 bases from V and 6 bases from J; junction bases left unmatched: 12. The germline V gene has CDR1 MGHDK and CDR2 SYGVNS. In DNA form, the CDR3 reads TGTGCCAGCGGAGCAGGGGGCGCCCTTGCCAATGAGCAGTTCTTC. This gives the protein CASGAGGALANEQFF.